The 27 T cell receptor beta chains in this list originate from one sample, sequenced in a study of regulatory T cells in long-lasting Graves disease. The authors built TCR beta libraries using iRepertoire HTBI primers and Arm-PCR of CDR3 regions. TCRdb recomputed calls from the multiplex PCR reads with MiXCR, one row per CDR3 protein. Of about 290,000 distinct CDR3 sequences detected, roughly a fifth appear once; the ten largest clones hold about 56%. Time point: persistent/refractory GD, antithyroid drugs over 5 years with positive TRAb. PBMC-extracted RNA yielded the TCR library. The starting material was peripheral blood mononuclear cells (PBMCs), obtained when the disease was refractory, from a patient treated with antithyroid drugs. The receptors originated from a female donor with Graves disease.

The V call is TRBV28, the J call TRBJ2-1; 11 nucleotides align to TRBD2. From germline, CDR1 is MDHEN and CDR2 SYDVKM. This CDR3 region has 15 residues. Germline trimming cut 5 bases from V and 6 bases from J; bases unmatched to any gene: 6. CDR3 sequence (DNA): TGTGCCAGCAGTCGTAGCGGGAGGGATTCCAATGAGCAGTTCTTC. It translates to CASSRSGRDSNEQFF. The full variable domain, its missing parts supplied by reference TRBV28 and TRBJ2-1, is DVKVTQSSRYLVKRTGEKVFLECVQDMDHENMFWYRQDPGLGLRLIYFSYDVKMKEKGDIPEGYSVSREKKERFSLILESASTNQTSMYLCASSRSGRDSNEQFFGPGTRLTVL.

The chain links TRBV25-1 to TRBJ2-7; D is uncertain. V was shortened by 7 bases and J by 3 bases, with 7 bases between the two germline ends. This CDR3 has 11 residues. The germline CDR1 and CDR2 sequences are MGHDK and SYGVNS. The CDR3 nucleotides are TGTGCCAGCACCAAATACTACGAGCAGTACTTC. Translation: CASTKYYEQYF.

The chain employs TRBV27 and TRBJ1-6, with 8 bases matching TRBD1. The CDR3 is made up of 15 amino acids. V was clipped by 6 bases and J by 11 bases; unmatched bases: 12. From germline, CDR1 is MNHEY and CDR2 SMNVEV (reference sequence). Here the CDR3 reads CASSSDRDLDPPLHF. The CDR3 DNA reads TGTGCCAGCAGCTCGGACAGGGACCTTGATCCACCCCTCCACTTT.

The genes are TRBV28 and TRBJ2-7; the match to TRBD2 covers 10 bases. The CDR3 sequence is 14 residues long. The junction had 4 bases not matched to a gene; V was cut back by 3 bases and J by 5 bases. From germline, CDR1 is MDHEN and CDR2 SYDVKM. The CDR3 is CASSLSGRADEQYF. In DNA, the CDR3 is TGTGCCAGCAGTTTGAGCGGGAGGGCCGACGAGCAGTACTTC.

This clonotype was detected a few times. The chain couples TRBV7-2 to TRBJ1-1; D is perhaps TRBD1 (5 bases). The CDR3 runs 14 residues. CDR1 SGHTA and CDR2 FQGNSA come from the germline V gene. The ends were cut back, 2 bases at V and 4 bases at J, with 11 bases in the middle. The CDR3 loop reads CASSLWGAGTEAFF. CDR3 DNA sequence: TGTGCCAGCAGCTTATGGGGCGCGGGCACTGAAGCTTTCTTT.

This clonotype was counted many times. The chain recombines TRBV28 with TRBJ1-2, with D tentatively TRBD1 (5 bases). The germline V gene encodes CDR1 MDHEN and CDR2 SYDVKM. This CDR3 has 14 amino acids. The germline V and J ends were trimmed by 5 bases and 5 bases, with 15 bases remaining between them. For the CDR3, the DNA is TGTGCCAGCAGTGTCGATGGGGCTGGGTATGGCTACACCTTC. Protein sequence: CASSVDGAGYGYTF.

The J gene is TRBJ2-5, the V gene TRBV19; TRBD1 matches 9 bases. Germline lookup yields CDR1 LNHDA and CDR2 SQIVND (reference sequence). V gave up 4 bases and J gave up 4 bases; unmatched junction bases: 10. The CDR3 runs 16 residues. The CDR3 bases are TGTGCCAGTAGTACACAGGGGGCCGGGTCACGAGAGACCCAGTACTTC. The encoded protein is CASSTQGAGSRETQYF.

A few counts support this clonotype. This rearrangement joins TRBV6-2 or TRBV6-3 to TRBJ2-7, with D perhaps matching TRBD2 (5 bases). CDR3 length equals 13 residues. Germline lookup yields CDR1 MNHEY and CDR2 SVGEGT. The V end lost 1 base, the J end lost 5 bases, and 9 bases lay between the germline ends. CDR3 residues: CASSYWRANEQYF. In nucleotides, the CDR3 is TGTGCCAGCAGTTACTGGCGGGCCAACGAGCAGTACTTC.

The chain has TRBV29-1 and TRBJ2-5; no definite D call. V shed 6 bases and J shed 2 bases, with 13 bases lying between them. Per germline, CDR1 SQVTM and CDR2 ANQGSEA. This CDR3 has 13 residues. The CDR3 is CSVALRVQETQYF. Written as DNA, the CDR3 is TGCAGCGTAGCACTTAGAGTACAAGAGACCCAGTACTTC.

This clonotype came up many times. The chain couples TRBV16 to TRBJ1-5; no firm D call. This CDR3 contains 14 residues. The germline V gene encodes CDR1 KGHSY and CDR2 FQNENV. V was pared by 2 bases and J by 6 bases, with 11 bases between. CDR3 sequence: CASSQGRVGQPQHF. The CDR3 DNA is TGTGCCAGCAGCCAAGGGCGGGTTGGTCAGCCCCAGCATTTT.

This clonotype was picked up many times. The DNA is omitted, as the CDR3 cannot be located on it reliably, and the CDR3 follows TCRdb's listing. The genes are TRBV7-2 and TRBJ2-5. Germline V gene lookup returns CDR1 SGHTA and CDR2 FQGNSA. The CDR3 is 11 amino acids in total, end residues counted. Here the CDR3 reads CASSFLETQYF.

This clonotype was recorded at least ten times. The chain carries TRBV10-3 and TRBJ1-2; tentatively, D is TRBD1 (5 bases). V was clipped by 10 bases and J by 4 bases, with 16 bases between them. CDR3 length: 13 amino acids. Germline CDR1 is ENHRY and CDR2 is SYGVKD. The CDR3: CATAQEFGYGYTF. In DNA form, the CDR3 reads TGTGCCACGGCACAGGAGTTTGGCTATGGCTACACCTTC.

The chain has TRBV6-1 and TRBJ1-5; D gene uncertain. Per germline, CDR1 MNHNS and CDR2 SASEGT. Between the trimmed V and J ends, which lost 5 bases and 2 bases, there was a span of 7 bases. The CDR3 is made up of 13 amino acids. The CDR3 region is CASSKYGNQPQHF. CDR3 nucleotide sequence: TGTGCCAGCAGTAAATATGGCAATCAGCCCCAGCATTTT.

The chain couples TRBV7-2 to TRBJ2-5; TRBD2 is a possible D gene (6 bases). TRBJ2-1 matches the DNA end more closely, so the J call is doubtful. This CDR3 region has 16 residues. CDR1 and CDR2 from the germline V gene are SGHTA and FQGNSA. For the CDR3, the DNA is TGTGCCAGCAGCCCCAGGCTCTCGGGAGTCGACAATGAGCAGTTCTTC. It translates to CASSPRLSGVDNEQFF.

This clonotype was recorded a few times. This sequence joins TRBV18 and TRBJ2-7; 8 bases agree with TRBD2. The ends lost 2 bases at V and 6 bases at J; junction bases unmatched: 6. CDR1 is KGHSH, CDR2 LQKENI, per germline. This CDR3 contains 14 residues. The CDR3 bases are TGTGCCAGCTCACCAGCCGGGAGGGCCACCGAGCAGTACTTC. This gives the protein CASSPAGRATEQYF.

The chain is built from TRBV18 and TRBJ1-1; D unresolved. This CDR3 contains 13 residues. V shed 3 bases and J shed 7 bases, with 12 bases lying between them. CDR1 and CDR2 from the germline V gene are KGHSH and LQKENI. The CDR3: CASSPGEGDEAFF. Written as DNA, the CDR3 is TGTGCCAGCTCACCGGGAGAGGGAGATGAAGCTTTCTTT. Combining the CDR3 with reference TRBV18 and TRBJ1-1 gives the whole variable domain NAGVMQNPRHLVRRRGQEARLRCSPMKGHSHVYWYRQLPEEGLKFMVYLQKENIIDESGMPKERFSAEFPKEGPSILRIQQVVRGDSAAYFCASSPGEGDEAFFGQGTRLTVV.

The chain joins TRBV6-1 to TRBJ1-3, with D unresolved. The CDR3 extends over 14 amino acids. Trimming took off 7 bases at V and 5 bases at J, with 15 bases between the two ends. Germline CDR1 and CDR2: MNHNS and SASEGT. The CDR3 nucleotides are TGTGCCAGCACCATCATCGCCACTAGAAACACCATATATTTT. Residues: CASTIIATRNTIYF.

This clonotype was counted ten times or more. The rearrangement joins TRBV2 to TRBJ1-5; 12 bases fit TRBD1. CDR3 length: 15 residues. Germline V lookup: CDR1 SNHLY, CDR2 FYNNEI. V lost 5 bases to trimming and J lost 7 bases; unmatched junction nucleotides: 6. CDR3 in amino acids: CASSKGQGALQPQHF. CDR3 nucleotide sequence: TGTGCCAGCAGTAAGGGACAGGGGGCCCTACAGCCCCAGCATTTT.

This clonotype has more than one count but fewer than ten. The gene calls are TRBV20-1 and TRBJ1-1; TRBD1 is a possible D gene (6 bases). The CDR3 totals 14 residues. Trimming cost V 0 bases and J 8 bases, with 16 bases left between them. Germline assignment: CDR1 DFQATT and CDR2 SNEGSKA (reference sequence). In DNA, the CDR3 is TGCAGTGCTAGAGATCAGAGGACAGAGGCAGAAGCTTTCTTT. It is translated as CSARDQRTEAEAFF.

In regard to this clonotype: A much bigger clone sits one base away, suggesting this may be a read error. This rearrangement joins TRBV9 to TRBJ2-4; D is undetermined. Germline V CDR1 and CDR2: SGDLS, YYNGEE. The CDR3 sequence is 15 residues long. V dropped 0 bases and J dropped 0 bases, with 7 bases sitting between them. CDR3 in amino acids: CASSVGQGAKNIQYF. Here the CDR3 DNA reads TGTGCCAGCAGCGTAGGTCAAGGAGCCAAAAACATTCAGTACTTC.

This clonotype was observed at least ten times. CDR3 sequence: CASSPRAALTNEKLFF. In DNA form, the CDR3 reads TGTGCCAGCTCACCAAGGGCAGCCCTAACTAATGAAAAACTGTTTTTT. The J gene is TRBJ1-4, the V gene TRBV18; no reliable D call. Trimming pared 2 bases from V and 1 base from J, leaving 11 bases between. CDR1 is KGHSH, CDR2 LQKENI, per germline. The CDR3 is made up of 16 amino acids.

The genes are TRBV15 and TRBJ1-2, with D maybe TRBD1 (5 bases). The CDR3 length is 14 residues. Germline CDR1 LNHNV, CDR2 YYDKDF (reference sequence). The V end lost 5 bases, the J end lost 3 bases, and 13 bases lay between the germline ends. CDR3 nucleotides: TGTGCCACCAGCGGAGGGGTAGGGGACTATGGCTACACCTTC. As protein: CATSGGVGDYGYTF.

The V and J genes are TRBV29-1 and TRBJ1-3; weak D call: TRBD1 (6 bases). Germline V gene lookup returns CDR1 SQVTM and CDR2 ANQGSEA. The CDR3 has 17 residues. Trimming shortened V by 2 bases and J by 4 bases, and 21 bases separated the two germline ends. The CDR3 sequence is CSVETGLTQVAGNTIYF. The CDR3 region has the DNA TGCAGCGTTGAAACAGGGCTCACCCAGGTAGCAGGAAACACCATATATTTT.

The chain employs TRBV5-5 and TRBJ2-7; TRBD1 matches at 11 bases. The V segment lost 4 bases and the J segment 7 bases; nucleotides outside the gene matches: 10. This CDR3 spans 15 amino acids. Per the germline V gene, CDR1 is SGHKS and CDR2 is YYEKEE (reference sequence). In DNA form, the CDR3 reads TGTGCCAGCAGCCCCGGGACAGGGGGATTGCGGGAGCAGTACTTC. This codes for CASSPGTGGLREQYF. Based on the CDR3 plus reference TRBV5-5 and TRBJ2-7, the full variable domain is DAGVTQSPTHLIKTRGQQVTLRCSPISGHKSVSWYQQVLGQGPQFIFQYYEKEERGRGNFPDRFSARQFPNYSSELNVNALLLGDSALYLCASSPGTGGLREQYFGPGTRLTVT.

This clonotype turned up a few times. DNA for the CDR3: TGCAGCGGAAAGCAAAGAATGGCGAGCTCCTACGAGCAGTACTTC. Translating gives CSGKQRMASSYEQYF. J is TRBJ2-7 and V is TRBV20-1; the D is unclear. CDR1 and CDR2 from the germline V gene are DFQATT and SNEGSKA (reference sequence). This CDR3 has 15 residues.

This clonotype was counted many times. This sequence joins TRBV6-1 and TRBJ2-5; 8 bases align to TRBD2. The CDR3 totals 17 residues. The V gene end was trimmed by 2 bases and the J gene end by 2 bases; junction bases not matched to a gene: 10. The germline V gene encodes CDR1 MNHNS and CDR2 SASEGT. Here the CDR3 reads CASSERWSGRGQETQYF. The CDR3 region has the DNA TGTGCCAGCAGTGAACGATGGAGCGGGAGAGGGCAAGAGACCCAGTACTTC.

The chain couples TRBV19 to TRBJ1-5; no definite D call. Trimming removed 10 bases from V and 6 bases from J, with 22 bases in between. Germline-derived CDR1 and CDR2 are LNHDA and SQIVND (reference sequence). The CDR3 is 15 residues long. DNA of the CDR3: TGTGCCACCCGAAGGGTAATTGGGGAAGGTCAGCCCCAGCATTTT. It yields the protein CATRRVIGEGQPQHF.